The 12 T cell receptor beta chains reported below all come from one sample, sequenced in a study of T-cell memory formation after mild COVID-19. One entry per CDR3 protein results from TCRdb running MiXCR on the 5' RACE reads. The sample has roughly 410,000 distinct CDR3 sequences, 24% seen once. Sample: PBMCs or a T cell subset sorted from them (not recorded which). The receptor set was obtained from an adult woman who had mild COVID-19 (a few samples of this study predate the infection). Cell type and time point are not known.

This clonotype was found many times. The rearrangement uses TRBV7-3 and TRBJ2-1; unclear D gene. The germline V gene has CDR1 SGHTA and CDR2 FQGTGA. V shed 2 bases and J shed 10 bases, with 12 bases lying between them. The CDR3 spans 13 residues. The CDR3 DNA sequence: TGTGCCAGCAGCTTAGGTGGTTTCGAGGAGCAGTTCTTC. This sequence encodes CASSLGGFEEQFF. The complete variable domain, with remaining parts taken from reference TRBV7-3 and TRBJ2-1, reads GAGVSQTPSNKVTEKGKYVELRCDPISGHTALYWYRQSLGQGPEFLIYFQGTGAADDSGLPNDRFFAVRPEGSVSTLKIQRTERGDSAVYLCASSLGGFEEQFFGPGTRLTVL.

This clonotype was counted between two and nine times. The V gene is TRBV7-9, the J gene TRBJ1-1; maybe TRBD1 (6 bases). V gave up 3 bases and J gave up 1 base, with 15 bases separating them. The CDR3 runs to 16 residues. Germline V gene sequence: CDR1 SEHNR, CDR2 FQNEAQ (reference sequence). The CDR3 here is CASSLPLQGPNTEAFF. DNA for the CDR3: TGTGCCAGCAGCTTGCCACTACAGGGCCCGAACACTGAAGCTTTCTTT.

This chain uses TRBV7-3 with TRBJ2-1; D may be TRBD2 (6 bases). The CDR3 consists of 18 residues. V was cut by 3 bases and J by 5 bases, with 23 bases left in between. Germline V gene sequence: CDR1 SGHTA, CDR2 FQGTGA. The CDR3 bases are TGTGCCAGCAGCTTTTTGGTATCGGGGGTTAGTCGTGACAATGAGCAGTTCTTC. It is translated as CASSFLVSGVSRDNEQFF.

This sequence joins TRBV20-1 and TRBJ2-1; the match to TRBD2 covers 11 bases. This CDR3 comprises 11 residues. From germline, CDR1 is DFQATT and CDR2 SNEGSKA (reference sequence). V shed 3 bases and J 13 bases; nucleotides not matched to a gene: 2. CDR3 DNA sequence: TGCAGTGCTAGGGGACTAGCGGCACAGTTCTTC. As protein: CSARGLAAQFF.

The chain couples TRBV6-6 to TRBJ1-2; 7 bases match TRBD1. This CDR3 contains 14 residues. Germline V CDR1 and CDR2: MNHNY, SVGAGI (reference sequence). V lost 6 bases to trimming and J lost 5 bases; unmatched junction nucleotides: 9. This CDR3 reads CASSPDRDAYGYTF. The DNA of the CDR3 is TGTGCCAGCAGCCCTGACAGGGATGCTTATGGCTACACCTTC.

V is TRBV5-6 and J is TRBJ2-3; 8 bases agree with TRBD2. The CDR3 loop spans 14 amino acids. Germline lookup yields CDR1 SGHDT and CDR2 YYEEEE. J was trimmed by 5 bases and V by 6 bases; bases with no gene match: 8. The CDR3 DNA follows: TGTGCCAGCACCCCGGGGGGGCTGGTAGATACGCAGTATTTT. Its protein is CASTPGGLVDTQYF.

There are a few counts of this clonotype. This rearrangement joins TRBV5-1 to TRBJ2-3, with D hard to call. Trimming took 6 bases from V and 4 from J, leaving 18 bases between them. There are 15 residues in the CDR3. From germline, CDR1 is SGHRS and CDR2 YFSETQ. The CDR3 spells CASTVGPYSADTQYF. CDR3 bases: TGCGCCAGCACCGTCGGTCCCTATTCCGCAGATACGCAGTATTTT.

The chain has TRBV5-6 and TRBJ2-1; 7 nucleotides match TRBD2. There are 15 residues in the CDR3. After removal of 0 bases from V and 8 bases from J, the junction contained 8 bases not matched to a gene. Germline V gives CDR1 SGHDT, CDR2 YYEEEE. The CDR3: CASSLGGGYADEQFF. CDR3 sequence (DNA): TGTGCCAGCAGCTTGGGGGGGGGTTACGCCGATGAGCAGTTCTTC.

J is TRBJ2-5 and V is TRBV3-1; D is unclear. V lost 4 bases, J lost 5 bases, and 8 bases lay in between. Germline-derived CDR1 and CDR2 are LGHDT and YNNKEL (reference sequence). The CDR3 has 12 amino acids. In nucleotides, the CDR3 is TGTGCCAGCAGCCCCGCGTGGGAGACCCAGTACTTC. This translates into CASSPAWETQYF.

The chain employs TRBV3-1 and TRBJ2-3; D possibly corresponds to TRBD2 (5 bases). Trimming pared 1 base from V and 3 bases from J, leaving 8 bases between. The CDR3 spans 14 residues. Germline CDR1 is LGHDT and CDR2 is YNNKEL (reference sequence). As DNA, the CDR3 is TGTGCCAGCAGCCAAGGACTATTAACAGATACGCAGTATTTT. Translating it yields CASSQGLLTDTQYF.

The chain uses TRBV24-1 and TRBJ1-1; D remains ambiguous. Germline V gene sequence: CDR1 KGHDR, CDR2 SFDVKD. The CDR3 consists of 11 residues. Trimming shortened V by 1 base and J by 7 bases, and 3 bases separated the two germline ends. Here the CDR3 DNA reads TGTGCCACCAGTGATTTTGGTGAAGCTTTCTTT. Protein: CATSDFGEAFF.

This clonotype has a handful of counts. The V gene is TRBV10-3, the J gene TRBJ1-1, with 7 nucleotides matching TRBD1. The V segment lost 6 bases and the J segment 2 bases; nucleotides outside the gene matches: 6. This CDR3 comprises 14 residues. The germline CDR1 and CDR2 sequences are ENHRY and SYGVKD. The CDR3 loop is CAIRVDRANTEAFF. The CDR3 coding sequence is TGTGCCATCAGGGTTGACAGGGCAAACACTGAAGCTTTCTTT.